The 4 T cell receptor beta chains below all came from one sample that was sequenced in a study of T cells expressing NK-cell markers. Following a re-call of the 5' RACE reads, TCRdb has one entry per CDR3 protein and lacks DNA. The sample has about 390,000 distinct CDR3 sequences. Sequencing input: blood T cells: a sorted CD56 or NKG2C T cell subset, CD4+ or CD8+ T cells, or bulk PBMC T cells (not recorded which). The receptor set was obtained from a woman aged 45 to 65 in good health.

The chain employs TRBV27 and TRBJ1-6. In germline, CDR1 is MNHEY, CDR2 SMNVEV (reference sequence). The CDR3 runs 19 residues. The CDR3 sequence is CASSLTVGGWDSYNSPLHF.

The rearrangement uses TRBV12-3 or TRBV12-4 and TRBJ1-5; with no DNA, the TCRdb D assignment of TRBD1 cannot be verified. The CDR3 length is 13 residues. This CDR3 reads CASSRREWEPQHF.

This rearrangement joins TRBV15 to TRBJ2-3. The CDR3 loop spans 11 amino acids. CDR1 is LNHNV and CDR2 is YYDKDF in the germline V gene (reference sequence). The CDR3 reads CATSRADTQYF.

The chain joins TRBV5-1 to TRBJ1-1; TCRdb's D call, TRBD1, is unchecked because there is no DNA. In germline, CDR1 is SGHRS, CDR2 YFSETQ. The CDR3 consists of 16 residues. This chain's CDR3 is CASSPYPGRADTEAFF.